Each of the 27 T cell receptor beta chains below was sequenced from the same sample in a study of CD8+ T cells in alopecia areata (dated by TCRdb to the late 2010s). Libraries came from the immunoSEQ multiplex PCR assay. RNA was extracted from all samples and reverse transcribed into cDNA, which served as template for TCR sequencing. The immuneACCESS repertoire file appears here via TCRdb, limited to in-frame rearrangements. These files lack a portion of the clones; in checked studies, under half of the deficit traces to unresolved V genes, and the cause of the others is not known. This sample has some 82,000 clones in its table, and roughly half of those were observed once. Around 5% of the sample comes from the top ten. Sequenced material: NKG2D-high CD8+ T cells sorted from blood. The sample's cell subset or site label, decoded: sorted CD8+ NKG2D-high blood T cells. These receptors were collected from a human donor with alopecia areata.

This clone was counted only a few times. V usage is TRBV5-1 and J usage is TRBJ2-5; 8 nucleotides line up with TRBD1. CDR1 is SGHRS, CDR2 YFSETQ, per germline. This CDR3 has 16 amino acids. V was pared by 4 bases and J by 2 bases, with 10 bases of the junction left unmatched. The chain's CDR3 is CASSDPGQVVQETQYF. Here the CDR3 DNA reads TGCGCCAGCAGCGATCCGGGACAGGTCGTACAAGAGACCCAGTACTTC.

The chain couples TRBV7-9 to TRBJ2-3; the match to TRBD2 covers 11 bases. V trimming: 5 bases; J trimming: 14 bases; junction bases outside the gene matches: 12. Germline values: CDR1 SEHNR, CDR2 FQNEAQ (reference sequence). The CDR3 covers 14 residues. CDR3 bases: TGTGCCAGCAGCAAACTAGCGGGGGCCCCGTTTGTGTATTTT. Amino acids: CASSKLAGAPFVYF. Looking up the rest from reference TRBV7-9 and TRBJ2-3 gives the full variable domain: DTGVSQNPRHKITKRGQNVTFRCDPISEHNRLYWYRQTLGQGPEFLTYFQNEAQLEKSRLLSDRFSAERPKGSFSTLEIQRTEQGDSAMYLCASSKLAGAPFVYFGPGTRLTVL.

This clone appeared a single time. The chain recombines TRBV29-1 with TRBJ2-1; 11 bases match TRBD1. Germline CDR1 SQVTM, CDR2 ANQGSEA. The V and J ends lost 7 bases and 1 base, in that order; junction bases with no gene match: 18. The CDR3 has 19 amino acids. This CDR3 is CSGAGDRGSLRQSYNEQFF. The CDR3 nucleotides are TGCAGCGGCGCCGGGGACAGGGGGAGTTTACGGCAATCCTACAATGAGCAGTTCTTC.

This clone was found a few times. CDR3 in DNA: TGTGCCAGCAGTCCACCGGGCGTCGGAAAACTGTTTTTT. Translated, it gives CASSPPGVGKLFF. This chain joins TRBV7-9 and TRBJ1-4; D is unresolved. CDR3 length equals 13 residues. CDR1 and CDR2 (germline): SEHNR, FQNEAQ (reference sequence). The V gene lost 6 bases and the J gene lost 10 bases, with 15 bases spanning the gap.

This clone was recorded only once. The chain employs TRBV2 and TRBJ2-3; tentatively, D is TRBD2 (7 bases). Per the germline V gene, CDR1 is SNHLY and CDR2 is FYNNEI. The CDR3 length is 17 residues. Deletions cut 3 bases from V and 4 bases from J, with 20 bases between. In DNA form, the CDR3 reads TGTGCCAGCAGTGATAAGGGGGGGGTTTCCTGGGCAGATACGCAGTATTTT. Translated: CASSDKGGVSWADTQYF.

The rearrangement joins TRBV11-2 to TRBJ2-1, with 8 bases that match TRBD2. The CDR3 totals 18 residues. J lost 0 bases, V lost 1 base, and 8 bases had no gene match. The germline CDR1 and CDR2 sequences are SGHAT and FQNNGV. The CDR3 reads CASSLAFAGGSSYNEQFF. The CDR3 DNA reads TGTGCCAGCAGCTTAGCCTTCGCGGGGGGTAGCTCCTACAATGAGCAGTTCTTC.

This clone was seen a handful of times. J is TRBJ2-1 and V is TRBV11-3; the match to TRBD1 covers 7 bases. The CDR3 loop spans 14 amino acids. The germline gives CDR1 SGHNT, CDR2 YENEEA. Unmatched junction bases numbered 3, after V lost 5 bases and J lost 2 bases. The CDR3 sequence is CASSRQGTYNEQFF. DNA of the CDR3: TGTGCCAGCAGCCGACAGGGAACCTACAATGAGCAGTTCTTC.

In its sample, this clone was seen a few times. V gene TRBV13 combines with J gene TRBJ2-7; TRBD1 is a possible D gene (5 bases). The germline V gene has CDR1 PRHDT and CDR2 FYEKMQ (reference sequence). This CDR3 is built from 13 residues. The V gene lost 5 bases and the J gene lost 6 bases, with 14 bases spanning the gap. The DNA of the CDR3 is TGTGCCAGCAGCGTCCTTCGGCAGGGCGAGCAGTACTTC. Amino acid sequence: CASSVLRQGEQYF.

For this clone: Other DNA sequences in the same sample also yield this CDR3. The chain combines TRBV27 with TRBJ1-1, with D unresolved. Deletions cut 5 bases from V and 1 base from J, with 2 bases between. Germline V gene data show CDR1 as MNHEY and CDR2 as SMNVEV (reference sequence). The CDR3 has 11 amino acids. The CDR3 DNA sequence: TGTGCCAGCAGTCAGAACACTGAAGCTTTCTTT. This codes for CASSQNTEAFF.

The rearrangement joins TRBV27 to TRBJ2-3; 16 nucleotides match TRBD2. This CDR3 spans 17 amino acids. In germline, CDR1 is MNHEY, CDR2 SMNVEV (reference sequence). Trimming took 3 bases from V and 12 from J; bases not matched to a gene: 12. The CDR3 protein is CASSLWGLAGGPEVQYF. CDR3 DNA: TGTGCCAGCAGTTTGTGGGGACTAGCGGGGGGGCCTGAGGTCCAGTATTTT.

The gene calls are TRBV30 and TRBJ2-2, with D possibly TRBD2 on 6 matching bases. V was cut by 0 bases and J by 0 bases, with 20 bases left in between. Germline V lookup: CDR1 GTSNPN, CDR2 SVGIG (reference sequence). The CDR3 is made up of 19 amino acids. CDR3 sequence reads: CAWSVEGLWRAPNTGELFF. Here the CDR3 DNA reads TGTGCCTGGAGTGTAGAGGGGTTATGGAGGGCTCCGAACACCGGGGAGCTGTTTTTT.

This clone was detected a few times. The chain employs TRBV14 and TRBJ1-2; possible D gene TRBD1, 5 bases. With 0 bases removed from V and 0 bases from J, the gap between germline ends came to 17 bases. Looked up from germline, CDR1 is SGHDN and CDR2 is FVKESK. The CDR3 is 18 residues long. CDR3 sequence reads: CASSQDGGSWEANYGYTF. The CDR3 region has the DNA TGTGCCAGCAGCCAAGATGGGGGTTCCTGGGAAGCTAACTATGGCTACACCTTC.

J is TRBJ2-3 and V is TRBV19, with 12 bases lining up with TRBD2. This CDR3 contains 19 residues. CDR1 and CDR2 from the germline V gene are LNHDA and SQIVND (reference sequence). V lost 4 bases, J lost 2 bases, and 13 bases stayed unmatched. CDR3 bases: TGTGCCAGTAGTACCCGCCGACTAGCGGGGGACTGGATCACAGATACGCAGTATTTT. It codes for CASSTRRLAGDWITDTQYF.

This clone was observed a handful of times. The rearrangement links TRBV29-1 to TRBJ2-5, with 10 bases lining up with TRBD2. With V trimmed by 1 base and J by 4 bases, 9 bases remained unmatched. Per the germline V gene, CDR1 is SQVTM and CDR2 is ANQGSEA. The CDR3 is 16 residues long. This CDR3 reads CSVEVTASGRVETQYF. The CDR3 nucleotides are TGCAGCGTTGAAGTTACGGCTAGCGGGAGAGTAGAGACCCAGTACTTC. Drawing the rest from reference TRBV29-1 and TRBJ2-5, the complete variable domain is SAVISQKPSRDICQRGTSLTIQCQVDSQVTMMFWYRQQPGQSLTLIATANQGSEATYESGFVIDKFPISRPNLTFSTLTVSNMSPEDSSIYLCSVEVTASGRVETQYFGPGTRLLVL.

This clone was picked up a small number of times. V gene TRBV25-1 combines with J gene TRBJ1-1; TRBD1 is a possible D gene (5 bases). This CDR3 is 13 amino acids long. V lost 6 bases to trimming and J lost 10 bases, with 18 bases between them. Looked up from germline, CDR1 is MGHDK and CDR2 is SYGVNS. The CDR3 DNA reads as TGTGCCAGCAGGGGGACTGAGAGATTTGGAGCTTTCTTT. Translating gives CASRGTERFGAFF.

J is TRBJ2-7 and V is TRBV25-1; no clear D gene. CDR3 length: 12 amino acids. Trimming pared 6 bases from V and 2 bases from J, leaving 8 bases between. Germline V lookup: CDR1 MGHDK, CDR2 SYGVNS. The CDR3: CASRFGAYEQYF. CDR3 sequence (DNA): TGTGCCAGCAGGTTTGGGGCCTACGAGCAGTACTTC.

The chain has TRBV5-6 and TRBJ2-7; possible D gene TRBD1, 5 bases. V gave up 4 bases and J gave up 5 bases, with 10 bases separating them. CDR1 and CDR2 (germline): SGHDT, YYEEEE. There are 12 residues in the CDR3. CDR3 amino acids: CASSTQVHEQYF. The CDR3 DNA follows: TGTGCCAGCAGCACACAGGTCCACGAGCAGTACTTC.

There are a few counts of this clone. This chain connects TRBV29-1 to TRBJ2-7; TRBD2 might be the D (5 bases). With 4 bases removed from V and 3 bases from J, the gap between germline ends came to 19 bases. Per germline, CDR1 SQVTM and CDR2 ANQGSEA. This CDR3 spans 15 amino acids. For the CDR3, the DNA is TGCAGCGTTGTCGGAGGTGTGACCCGAGGCTACGAGCAGTACTTC. Translation gives CSVVGGVTRGYEQYF.

This clone turned up a few times. A read error may account for a junction end that differs from germline. This sequence joins TRBV7-9 and TRBJ2-1; D unclear. In germline, CDR1 is SEHNR, CDR2 FQNEAQ (reference sequence). The CDR3 extends over 15 amino acids. The CDR3 bases are TGCGCCAGCAGCCAACTTAGTACCTCCTACAATGAGCAGTTCTTC. Encoded protein: CASSQLSTSYNEQFF. The full variable domain, completed using reference TRBV7-9 and TRBJ2-1, is DTGVSQNPRHKITKRGQNVTFRCDPISEHNRLYWYRQTLGQGPEFLTYFQNEAQLEKSRLLSDRFSAERPKGSFSTLEIQRTEQGDSAMYLCASSQLSTSYNEQFFGPGTRLTVL.

The chain joins TRBV7-2 to TRBJ2-7; D ambiguous. Trimming left V 1 base short and J 6 bases short, with 7 bases between. The CDR3 is 12 amino acids. The germline V gene encodes CDR1 SGHTA and CDR2 FQGNSA. CDR3 region: CASSLGIPEQYF. DNA for the CDR3: TGTGCCAGCAGCTTAGGTATCCCCGAGCAGTACTTC. Full variable domain (remainder filled in from reference TRBV7-2 and TRBJ2-7): GAGVSQSPSNKVTEKGKDVELRCDPISGHTALYWYRQSLGQGLEFLIYFQGNSAPDKSGLPSDRFSAERTGGSVSTLTIQRTQQEDSAVYLCASSLGIPEQYFGPGTRLTVT.

This chain uses TRBV9 with TRBJ1-3; 7 bases line up with TRBD1. This CDR3 comprises 15 residues. Germline values: CDR1 SGDLS, CDR2 YYNGEE. Trimming removed 4 bases from V and 6 bases from J; junction bases left unmatched: 10. This CDR3 is CASSTYGQVANTIYF. CDR3 DNA sequence: TGTGCCAGCAGCACCTACGGACAGGTCGCAAACACCATATATTTT.

This clone was counted between two and nine times. This chain joins TRBV6-6 and TRBJ1-3; maybe TRBD1 (6 bases). V was shortened by 4 bases and J by 0 bases, with 10 bases between the two germline ends. The length of the CDR3 is 15 residues. Germline CDR1 reads MNHNY; CDR2 reads SVGAGI (reference sequence). CDR3 bases: TGTGCCAGCAGTTCGGACAGAGTCTCTGGAAACACCATATATTTT. This translates into CASSSDRVSGNTIYF.

The V call is TRBV19, the J call TRBJ1-1, with D uncertain. CDR1 and CDR2 from the germline V gene are LNHDA and SQIVND (reference sequence). The CDR3 loop spans 13 amino acids. Trimming cost V 7 bases and J 4 bases, with 13 bases left between them. The CDR3 nucleotides are TGTGCCAGTACCCTTTGGGCTGGCACTGAAGCTTTCTTT. Residues: CASTLWAGTEAFF.

The rearrangement joins TRBV28 to TRBJ2-7; TRBD1 aligns across 10 bases. CDR1 and CDR2 (germline): MDHEN, SYDVKM. CDR3 length equals 14 residues. V shed 1 base and J 6 bases; nucleotides not matched to a gene: 3. CDR3 residues: CASSLSGTGVEQYF. The CDR3 DNA follows: TGTGCCAGCAGTTTATCCGGGACAGGGGTCGAGCAGTACTTC.

This clone has only a few counts. V is TRBV21-1 and J is TRBJ1-1; TRBD1 is taken as the D call from the table, unchecked against the DNA. TRBV21-1 is listed as a pseudogene. This CDR3 is 12 amino acids long. As DNA, the CDR3 is TGTGCCAGCAGCCTCTCGGGACAGGGAGCTTTCTTT. Amino acids: CASSLSGQGAFF.

The table lists this clone with a few counts. The chain combines TRBV25-1 with TRBJ2-3, with TRBD1 matching 10 bases. The V segment lost 8 bases and the J segment 5 bases; nucleotides outside the gene matches: 4. The CDR3 is made up of 13 amino acids. Germline V CDR1 and CDR2: MGHDK, SYGVNS. The CDR3, as DNA: TGTGCCAGCCGGGACAGGGGTGAAGATACGCAGTATTTT. Its protein product is CASRDRGEDTQYF.

The chain has TRBV5-1 and TRBJ1-1, with D possibly TRBD1 on 6 matching bases. Germline CDR1 and CDR2: SGHRS and YFSETQ. The CDR3 contains 15 residues. Trimming shortened V by 5 bases and J by 1 base, and 15 bases separated the two germline ends. CDR3 bases: TGCGCCAGCAGTGCAGTTGGGACAACGAACACTGAAGCTTTCTTT. Its translation: CASSAVGTTNTEAFF.